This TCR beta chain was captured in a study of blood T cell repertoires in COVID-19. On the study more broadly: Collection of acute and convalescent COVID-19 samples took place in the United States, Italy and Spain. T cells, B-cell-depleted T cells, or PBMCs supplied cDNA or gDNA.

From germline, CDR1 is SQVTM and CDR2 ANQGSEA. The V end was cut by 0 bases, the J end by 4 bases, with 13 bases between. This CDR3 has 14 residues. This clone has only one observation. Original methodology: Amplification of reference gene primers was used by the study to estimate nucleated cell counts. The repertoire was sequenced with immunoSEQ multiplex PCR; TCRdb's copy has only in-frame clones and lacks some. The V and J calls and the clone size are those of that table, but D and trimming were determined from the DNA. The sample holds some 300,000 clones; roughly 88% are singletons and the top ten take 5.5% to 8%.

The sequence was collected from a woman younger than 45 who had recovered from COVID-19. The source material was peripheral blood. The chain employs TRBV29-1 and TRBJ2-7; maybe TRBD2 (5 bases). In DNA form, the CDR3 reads TGCAGCGTTGAAGATCAGTACAGAGGGTACGAGCAGTACTTC. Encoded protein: CSVEDQYRGYEQYF.